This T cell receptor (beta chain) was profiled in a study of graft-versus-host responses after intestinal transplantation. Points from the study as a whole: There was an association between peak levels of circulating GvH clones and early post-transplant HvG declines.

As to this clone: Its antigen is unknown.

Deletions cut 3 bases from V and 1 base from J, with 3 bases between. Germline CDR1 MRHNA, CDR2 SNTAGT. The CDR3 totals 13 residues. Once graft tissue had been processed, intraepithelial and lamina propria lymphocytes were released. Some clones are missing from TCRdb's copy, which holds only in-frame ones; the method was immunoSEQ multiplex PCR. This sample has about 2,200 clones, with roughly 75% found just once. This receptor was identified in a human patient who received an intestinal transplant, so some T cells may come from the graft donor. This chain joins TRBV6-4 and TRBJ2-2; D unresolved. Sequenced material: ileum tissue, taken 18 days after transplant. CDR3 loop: CASSEGNTGELFF. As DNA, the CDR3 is TGTGCCAGCAGTGAGGGGAACACCGGGGAGCTGTTTTTT.